Each of the 27 T cell receptor beta chains below was sequenced from the same sample in a study of OX40 agonist ivuxolimab in advanced cancers. The repertoire was sequenced with immunoSEQ multiplex PCR; TCRdb's copy has only in-frame clones and lacks some. The data hold under 40,000 clones, with around four fifths observed a single time. Sequences were derived from CD4+ or CD8+ T cells sorted from blood, sampled in a trial of the OX40 agonist ivuxolimab. The receptors originated from an adult with an advanced solid tumor such as melanoma, head and neck, liver or kidney cancer.

The rearrangement links TRBV5-1 to TRBJ2-1; 10 nucleotides agree with TRBD2. The junction had 8 bases not matched to a gene; V was cut back by 7 bases and J by 7 bases. Germline assignment: CDR1 SGHRS and CDR2 YFSETQ. The CDR3 has 14 residues. The CDR3 spells CASYDSGGTNEQFF. The DNA of the CDR3 is TGCGCCAGCTATGATAGCGGGGGGACAAATGAGCAGTTCTTC.

This chain joins TRBV2 and TRBJ1-5, with unresolved D. V lost 1 base, J lost 0 bases, and 7 bases lay in between. The CDR3 extends over 15 amino acids. Germline CDR1 SNHLY, CDR2 FYNNEI. In DNA, the CDR3 is TGTGCCAGCAGTGAAGTCGTGAATAGCAATCAGCCCCAGCATTTT. It translates to CASSEVVNSNQPQHF.

This clone was counted once. This chain connects TRBV15 to TRBJ2-5; TRBD1 aligns across 7 bases. The J call could be wrong; TRBJ2-7 is a better fit for the DNA end. Germline V lookup: CDR1 LNHNV, CDR2 YYDKDF (reference sequence). The CDR3 totals 14 residues. The CDR3 loop is CATSMTRQGDEQYF. DNA for the CDR3: TGTGCCACCAGCATGACGCGGCAGGGGGACGAGCAGTACTTC.

The chain recombines TRBV5-4 with TRBJ1-1; D not resolved. Trimming took 3 bases from V and 1 from J, leaving 4 bases between them. Germline values: CDR1 SGHNT, CDR2 YYREEE (reference sequence). The length of the CDR3 is 12 residues. This CDR3 is CASSWGNTEAFF. As DNA, the CDR3 is TGTGCCAGCAGCTGGGGGAACACTGAAGCTTTCTTT. The complete variable domain, with remaining parts taken from reference TRBV5-4 and TRBJ1-1, reads ETGVTQSPTHLIKTRGQQVTLRCSSQSGHNTVSWYQQALGQGPQFIFQYYREEENGRGNFPPRFSGLQFPNYSSELNVNALELDDSALYLCASSWGNTEAFFGQGTRLTVV.

V and J are TRBV7-8 and TRBJ2-7; D remains ambiguous. V gave up 3 bases and J gave up 4 bases, with 7 bases separating them. CDR1 and CDR2 from the germline V gene are SGHVS and FQNEAQ. The CDR3 length is 12 residues. DNA for the CDR3: TGTGCCAGCAGCTTCCTAGAGTACGAGCAGTACTTC. Protein sequence: CASSFLEYEQYF.

V gene TRBV6-1 combines with J gene TRBJ2-4, with TRBD2 matching 10 bases. V dropped 1 base and J dropped 9; count of bases not matched to a gene: 6. Germline V gene sequence: CDR1 MNHNS, CDR2 SASEGT. The CDR3 extends over 15 amino acids. The CDR3 sequence is CASSEGAGGPSIQYF. CDR3 nucleotides: TGTGCCAGCAGTGAAGGAGCGGGGGGGCCTAGCATTCAGTACTTC.

The table lists this clone with a count of one. The gene calls are TRBV28 and TRBJ1-1; maybe TRBD1 (6 bases). The V end lost 7 bases, the J end lost 1 base, and 13 bases lay between the germline ends. CDR1 and CDR2 from the germline V gene are MDHEN and SYDVKM. The CDR3 totals 14 residues. The CDR3 here is CASTRGHKNTEAFF. DNA of the CDR3: TGTGCCAGCACCCGGGGGCATAAGAACACTGAAGCTTTCTTT. The full variable domain, rest sourced from reference TRBV28 and TRBJ1-1, is DVKVTQSSRYLVKRTGEKVFLECVQDMDHENMFWYRQDPGLGLRLIYFSYDVKMKEKGDIPEGYSVSREKKERFSLILESASTNQTSMYLCASTRGHKNTEAFFGQGTRLTVV.

The chain carries TRBV6-1 and TRBJ2-7; a weak D match, TRBD1 (6 bases). The CDR3 consists of 13 residues. V lost 4 bases, J lost 1 base, and 8 bases lay in between. Germline V CDR1 and CDR2: MNHNS, SASEGT. This CDR3 reads CASSGQGSYEQYF. CDR3 in DNA: TGTGCCAGCAGTGGGCAGGGGTCCTACGAGCAGTACTTC.

The rearrangement links TRBV19 to TRBJ2-3; D not resolved. CDR3 length: 13 residues. CDR1 is LNHDA, CDR2 SQIVND, per germline (reference sequence). Between the trimmed V and J ends, which lost 6 bases and 1 base, there was a span of 8 bases. The CDR3 DNA sequence: TGTGCCAGTAGATCAAGCGGCACAGATACGCAGTATTTT. As protein: CASRSSGTDTQYF.

V usage is TRBV6-7 and J usage is TRBJ1-2, with D perhaps matching TRBD1 (6 bases). TRBV6-7 is annotated as an ORF whose role is uncertain. The CDR3 covers 17 residues. V dropped 2 bases and J dropped 6 bases, with 22 bases sitting between them. The CDR3 DNA reads TGTGCCAGCAGTTACGGGGGGCCCCCTCCCCCAGGCGATGGCTACACCTTC. Translating gives CASSYGGPPPPGDGYTF.

This chain uses TRBV5-4 with TRBJ2-5; 8 nucleotides match TRBD1. CDR3 length equals 17 residues. With V trimmed by 1 base and J by 0 bases, 8 bases remained unmatched. Germline-derived CDR1 and CDR2 are SGHNT and YYREEE (reference sequence). DNA for the CDR3: TGTGCCAGCAGCTTGAGGCAGGGGGCCATGTACCAAGAGACCCAGTACTTC. This sequence encodes CASSLRQGAMYQETQYF.

This rearrangement joins TRBV6-5 to TRBJ2-3, with a tentative D call TRBD2 (5 bases). Germline CDR1 and CDR2: MNHEY and SVGAGI. V lost 4 bases and J 2 bases, leaving 13 bases between the germline ends. The CDR3 length is 15 residues. The CDR3 DNA is TGTGCCAGCAGTTTGTCGGACTTAAACACAGATACGCAGTATTTT. It translates to CASSLSDLNTDTQYF.

The chain is built from TRBV30 and TRBJ2-7; D may match TRBD1 or TRBD2 (6 bases each). Trimming cost V 6 bases and J 3 bases, with 24 bases left between them. The CDR3 contains 16 residues. Germline values: CDR1 GTSNPN, CDR2 SVGIG (reference sequence). DNA for the CDR3: TGTGCCTGCCGGGGTTCGGGGGCGATCACCTTCTACGAGCAGTACTTC. It encodes CACRGSGAITFYEQYF.

V and J are TRBV19 and TRBJ2-3, with 8 bases that match TRBD2. Trimming cost V 5 bases and J 3 bases; bases outside gene matches: 4. Germline V gene lookup returns CDR1 LNHDA and CDR2 SQIVND (reference sequence). CDR3 length equals 14 residues. The CDR3 sequence: CASSGTGGTDTQYF. CDR3 DNA sequence: TGTGCCAGTAGTGGAACGGGAGGGACAGATACGCAGTATTTT. Full variable domain (remainder filled in from reference TRBV19 and TRBJ2-3): DGGITQSPKYLFRKEGQNVTLSCEQNLNHDAMYWYRQDPGQGLRLIYYSQIVNDFQKGDIAEGYSVSREKKESFPLTVTSAQKNPTAFYLCASSGTGGTDTQYFGPGTRLTVL.

The rearrangement joins TRBV27 to TRBJ1-6; perhaps TRBD1 as D (6 bases). V was shortened by 7 bases and J by 7 bases, with 14 bases between the two germline ends. From germline, CDR1 is MNHEY and CDR2 SMNVEV (reference sequence). The CDR3 runs to 14 residues. CDR3 amino acids: CASTAGQGNSPLHF. CDR3 nucleotides: TGTGCCAGCACTGCTGGCCAGGGGAATTCACCCCTCCACTTT.

The chain combines TRBV7-2 with TRBJ2-7; tentatively, D is TRBD2 (5 bases). The length of the CDR3 is 13 residues. V dropped 5 bases and J dropped 4 bases, with 12 bases sitting between them. Germline V CDR1 and CDR2: SGHTA, FQGNSA. The CDR3 nucleotides are TGTGCCAGCAGCGCAACTAGGATTTACGAGCAGTACTTC. This encodes CASSATRIYEQYF.

The V and J genes are TRBV29-1 and TRBJ2-7; D unclear. The CDR3 length is 10 residues. V lost 4 bases, J lost 1 base, and 2 bases lay in between. Germline CDR1 and CDR2: SQVTM and ANQGSEA. The CDR3 region is CSVGSYEQYF. CDR3 bases: TGCAGCGTTGGGTCCTACGAGCAGTACTTC.

The rearrangement joins TRBV6-6 to TRBJ1-3; D is perhaps TRBD1 (6 bases). Trimming removed 0 bases from V and 5 bases from J, with 8 bases in between. There are 14 residues in the CDR3. Germline CDR1 is MNHNY and CDR2 is SVGAGI (reference sequence). CDR3 nucleotide sequence: TGTGCCAGCAGTTACTCAGGGGGTAGAAACACCATATATTTT. Amino acids: CASSYSGGRNTIYF.

The V and J genes are TRBV4-2 and TRBJ1-1, with a weak D call TRBD1 (5 bases). This CDR3 has 15 amino acids. Germline V gene data show CDR1 as LGHNA and CDR2 as YNFKEQ. The V end lost 3 bases, the J end lost 0 bases, and 11 bases lay between the germline ends. This chain's CDR3 is CASSQSDRLNTEAFF. CDR3 bases: TGTGCCAGCAGCCAGAGTGACAGACTGAACACTGAAGCTTTCTTT.

V gene TRBV28 combines with J gene TRBJ1-3, with D unresolved. This CDR3 spans 18 amino acids. CDR1 and CDR2 from the germline V gene are MDHEN and SYDVKM. Trimming took 6 bases from V and 0 from J, leaving 21 bases between them. The CDR3 loop is CASRRPRVGGSSGNTIYF. In DNA, the CDR3 is TGTGCCAGCAGACGACCAAGGGTGGGAGGGTCCTCTGGAAACACCATATATTTT.

This chain connects TRBV2 to TRBJ2-7; possibly TRBD2 for D (5 bases). CDR1 SNHLY and CDR2 FYNNEI come from the germline V gene. Trimming shortened V by 4 bases and J by 7 bases, and 17 bases separated the two germline ends. The CDR3 totals 14 residues. The CDR3 reads CASSGDSVLGEQYF. The CDR3 nucleotides read TGTGCCAGCAGTGGGGATAGCGTCCTTGGGGAGCAGTACTTC.

The chain couples TRBV9 to TRBJ1-4; D gene ambiguous. The V gene's germline CDR1 is SGDLS and CDR2 YYNGEE. The ends were cut back, 0 bases at V and 0 bases at J, with 6 bases in the middle. The CDR3 contains 15 residues. The DNA of the CDR3 is TGTGCCAGCAGCGTAGGGACTGCAACTAATGAAAAACTGTTTTTT. The encoded protein is CASSVGTATNEKLFF. The entire variable domain, with the rest obtained from reference TRBV9 and TRBJ1-4, is as follows: DSGVTQTPKHLITATGQRVTLRCSPRSGDLSVYWYQQSLDQGLQFLIQYYNGEERAKGNILERFSAQQFPDLHSELNLSSLELGDSALYFCASSVGTATNEKLFFGSGTQLSVL.

The V and J genes are TRBV28 and TRBJ1-2, with TRBD1 identical over 9 bases. This CDR3 contains 15 residues. Germline CDR1 is MDHEN and CDR2 is SYDVKM. The ends lost 7 bases at V and 4 bases at J; junction bases unmatched: 10. CDR3 region: CASTMGGQGTYGYTF. The CDR3 bases are TGTGCCAGCACCATGGGGGGACAGGGTACCTATGGCTACACCTTC.

This clone turned up a few times. DNA of the CDR3: TGTGCCAGCAGCCCGGGACAGGGGTATGGCTACACCTTC. Residues: CASSPGQGYGYTF. This rearrangement joins TRBV11-2 to TRBJ1-2; 10 bases map to TRBD1. The CDR3 is 13 residues long. The V gene's germline CDR1 is SGHAT and CDR2 FQNNGV. The V gene end was trimmed by 5 bases and the J gene end by 5 bases; junction bases not matched to a gene: 2.

The chain recombines TRBV27 with TRBJ2-5; D is possibly TRBD1 (6 bases). V was pared by 2 bases and J by 5 bases, with 9 bases between. Germline CDR1 MNHEY, CDR2 SMNVEV (reference sequence). This CDR3 contains 13 residues. CDR3 amino acids: CASSLTGTETQYF. The CDR3 DNA is TGTGCCAGCAGTTTAACAGGGACCGAGACCCAGTACTTC.

The chain has TRBV28 and TRBJ2-7; 7 nucleotides align to TRBD2. Trimming took 7 bases from V and 7 from J; bases not matched to a gene: 16. Germline CDR1 is MDHEN and CDR2 is SYDVKM. This CDR3 contains 15 residues. CDR3 nucleotides: TGTGCCAGCAATCCGCCGGGTGGGGGGACTACTGAGCAGTACTTC. The encoded protein is CASNPPGGGTTEQYF.

The genes are TRBV7-9 and TRBJ1-4, with TRBD1 matching over 7 bases. Germline V CDR1 and CDR2: SEHNR, FQNEAQ (reference sequence). Trimming at V came to 4 bases and at J to 5 bases, leaving 7 bases not matched to a gene. The CDR3 totals 15 residues. The CDR3 bases are TGTGCCAGCAGCTCGTGGGACAGCGAGAATGAAAAACTGTTTTTT. The encoded protein is CASSSWDSENEKLFF.